The rows below give T cell receptor beta chains drawn from one sample of a study of Ad26.COV2.S vaccination and SARS-CoV-2 variants. The assay was immunoSEQ multiplex PCR, and TCRdb's table has in-frame clones only and misses some. The sample carries about 680,000 clones, roughly 90% recorded once. The starting material was peripheral blood, obtained in a trial of Ad26.COV2.S vaccine versus placebo. These receptors originate from a person between 18 and 65 years old who received the Ad26.COV2.S COVID-19 vaccine or a placebo. Each CDR3 is given without its conserved first and last residue. Each record gives: V gene, J gene, CDR3 protein.

TRBV3-1/TRBV3-2,TRBJ2-1,ASSHGGGNYNEQF
TRBV5-1,TRBJ2-7,ASSRDSLDEQY
TRBV30,TRBJ1-2,AWSPENYGYT
TRBV7-2,TRBJ2-7,ASSLWTGKYEQY
TRBV29-1,TRBJ2-1,SVGDRGNNEQF
TRBV4-1,TRBJ1-2,ASSHGVQPQSGYT
TRBV30,TRBJ1-1,AWSVTENTEAF
TRBV10-3,TRBJ2-2,AISESVTSGELF
TRBV21-1,TRBJ1-5,ASSTGGQPQH
TRBV5-1,TRBJ2-3,ASSLVEVMATQY
TRBV14,TRBJ2-1,ASSKAGPYNEQF
TRBV6-2/TRBV6-3,TRBJ2-7,ASSRRQGTTYEQY